This entry lists 3 T cell receptor beta chains sequenced from one sample in a study of shared clonotypes between healthy human individuals. The assay was immunoSEQ multiplex PCR, and TCRdb's table has in-frame clones only and misses some. This sample has a few million clones, with approximately 95% found just once. The sample comprised naive CD4+ T cells from PBMCs. Described subset: CD45RA+ positively selected. These receptors were taken from a young man in good health. Some clones in this sample may be carry-over from other donors' samples.

This sequence joins TRBV9 and TRBJ2-2; D possibly corresponds to TRBD2 (6 bases). Germline V gives CDR1 SGDLS, CDR2 YYNGEE. Trimming pared 2 bases from V and 7 bases from J, leaving 12 bases between. This CDR3 region has 14 residues. CDR3 coding DNA: TGTGCCAGCAGCGTGACTCCTAGCGACGGGGAGCTGTTTTTT. This translates into CASSVTPSDGELFF.

A remark on this clone: Other DNA sequences from this sample encode an identical CDR3 as well. The V and J genes are TRBV28 and TRBJ2-5; D is undetermined. The CDR3 has 11 amino acids. Trimming stripped 4 bases from V and 4 bases from J, with 4 bases between. The germline V gene has CDR1 MDHEN and CDR2 SYDVKM. Here the CDR3 DNA reads TGTGCCAGCAGTTACACAGAGACCCAGTACTTC. Residues: CASSYTETQYF. The variable domain in full, completed from reference TRBV28 and TRBJ2-5, reads DVKVTQSSRYLVKRTGEKVFLECVQDMDHENMFWYRQDPGLGLRLIYFSYDVKMKEKGDIPEGYSVSREKKERFSLILESASTNQTSMYLCASSYTETQYFGPGTRLLVL.

This clone was detected only once. This sequence joins TRBV11-2 and TRBJ1-1; D not resolved. The ends were cut back, 6 bases at V and 10 bases at J, with 24 bases in the middle. The CDR3 has 15 residues. From germline, CDR1 is SGHAT and CDR2 FQNNGV. CDR3 sequence: CASSSIRLRLIRAFF. CDR3 coding DNA: TGTGCCAGCAGTAGTATTAGACTTCGCTTGATCCGAGCTTTCTTT.